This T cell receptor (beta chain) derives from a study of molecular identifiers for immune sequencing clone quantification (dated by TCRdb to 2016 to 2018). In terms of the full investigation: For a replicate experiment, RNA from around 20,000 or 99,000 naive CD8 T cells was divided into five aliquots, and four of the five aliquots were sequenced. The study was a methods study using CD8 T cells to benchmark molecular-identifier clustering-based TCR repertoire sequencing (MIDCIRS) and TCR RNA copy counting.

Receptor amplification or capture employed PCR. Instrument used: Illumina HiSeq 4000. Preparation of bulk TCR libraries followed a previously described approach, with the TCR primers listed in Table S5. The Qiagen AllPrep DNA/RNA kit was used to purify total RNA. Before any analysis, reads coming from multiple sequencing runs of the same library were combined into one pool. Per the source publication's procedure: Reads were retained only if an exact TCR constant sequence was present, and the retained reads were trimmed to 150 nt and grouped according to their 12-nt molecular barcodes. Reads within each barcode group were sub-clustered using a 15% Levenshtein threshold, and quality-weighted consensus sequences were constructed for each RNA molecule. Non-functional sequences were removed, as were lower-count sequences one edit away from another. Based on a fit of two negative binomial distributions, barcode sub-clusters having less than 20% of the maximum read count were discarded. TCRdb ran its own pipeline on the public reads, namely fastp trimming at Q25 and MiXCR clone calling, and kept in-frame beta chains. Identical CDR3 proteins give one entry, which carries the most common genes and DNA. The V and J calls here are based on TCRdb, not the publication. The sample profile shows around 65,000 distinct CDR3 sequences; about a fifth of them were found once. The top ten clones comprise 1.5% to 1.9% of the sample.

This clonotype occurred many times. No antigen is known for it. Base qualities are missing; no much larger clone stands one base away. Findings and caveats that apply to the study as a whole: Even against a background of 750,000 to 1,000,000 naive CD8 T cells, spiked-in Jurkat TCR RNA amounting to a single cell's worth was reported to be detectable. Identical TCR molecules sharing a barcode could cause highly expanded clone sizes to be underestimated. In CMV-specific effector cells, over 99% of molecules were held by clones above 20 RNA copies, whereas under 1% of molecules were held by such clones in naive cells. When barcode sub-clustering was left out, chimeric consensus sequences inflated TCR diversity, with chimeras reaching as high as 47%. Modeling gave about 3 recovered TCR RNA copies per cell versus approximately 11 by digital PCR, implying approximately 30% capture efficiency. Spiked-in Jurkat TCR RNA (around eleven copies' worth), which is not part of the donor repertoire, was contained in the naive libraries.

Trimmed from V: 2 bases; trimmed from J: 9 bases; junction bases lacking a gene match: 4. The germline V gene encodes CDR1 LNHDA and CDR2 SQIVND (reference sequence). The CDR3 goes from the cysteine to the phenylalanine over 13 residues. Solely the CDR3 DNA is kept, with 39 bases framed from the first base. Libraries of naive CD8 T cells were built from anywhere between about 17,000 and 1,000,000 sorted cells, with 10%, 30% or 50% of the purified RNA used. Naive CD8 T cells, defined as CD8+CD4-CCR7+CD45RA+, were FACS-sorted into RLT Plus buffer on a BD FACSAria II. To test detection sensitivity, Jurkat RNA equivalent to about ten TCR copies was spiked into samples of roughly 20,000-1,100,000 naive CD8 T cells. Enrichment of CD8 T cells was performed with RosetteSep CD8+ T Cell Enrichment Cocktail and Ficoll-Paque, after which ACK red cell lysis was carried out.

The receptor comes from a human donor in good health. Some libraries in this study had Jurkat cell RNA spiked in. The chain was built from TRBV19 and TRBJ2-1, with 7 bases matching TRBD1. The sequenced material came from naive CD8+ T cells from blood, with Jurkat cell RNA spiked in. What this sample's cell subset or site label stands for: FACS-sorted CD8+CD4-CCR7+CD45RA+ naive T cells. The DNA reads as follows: TGTGCCAGTAGTATAACAGGGGCAGGTGAGCAGTTCTTC. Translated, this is CASSITGAGEQFF. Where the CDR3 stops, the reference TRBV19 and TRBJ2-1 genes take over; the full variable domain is DGGITQSPKYLFRKEGQNVTLSCEQNLNHDAMYWYRQDPGQGLRLIYYSQIVNDFQKGDIAEGYSVSREKKESFPLTVTSAQKNPTAFYLCASSITGAGEQFFGPGTRLTVL.